This T cell receptor beta chain appears in the sequencing data of a study of blood T cell repertoires in COVID-19. On the study more broadly: Sites in the United States, Italy and Spain provided acute and convalescent COVID-19 samples. PBMCs, B-cell-depleted T cells, or T cells were the source of the cDNA or gDNA that made up the material.

The CDR3 is 13 amino acids. V was shortened by 5 bases and J by 5 bases, with 10 bases between the two germline ends. Methods used by the authors: Counts of nucleated cells, estimated from reference gene primer amplification, were obtained. The repertoire was sequenced with immunoSEQ multiplex PCR; TCRdb's copy has only in-frame clones and lacks some. V and J calls and clone size come straight from that table; D and trimming were deduced from the DNA. The data contain some 10,000 clones, about 88% of them singletons. The origin of this receptor is a woman in her sixties or seventies with active COVID-19. Sequencing was performed on peripheral blood. The chain recombines TRBV12-3 or TRBV12-4 with TRBJ1-5, with D uncertain. The CDR3 protein is CASSLAGYQPQHF. Here the CDR3 DNA reads TGTGCCAGCAGTCTCGCGGGGTATCAGCCCCAGCATTTT.